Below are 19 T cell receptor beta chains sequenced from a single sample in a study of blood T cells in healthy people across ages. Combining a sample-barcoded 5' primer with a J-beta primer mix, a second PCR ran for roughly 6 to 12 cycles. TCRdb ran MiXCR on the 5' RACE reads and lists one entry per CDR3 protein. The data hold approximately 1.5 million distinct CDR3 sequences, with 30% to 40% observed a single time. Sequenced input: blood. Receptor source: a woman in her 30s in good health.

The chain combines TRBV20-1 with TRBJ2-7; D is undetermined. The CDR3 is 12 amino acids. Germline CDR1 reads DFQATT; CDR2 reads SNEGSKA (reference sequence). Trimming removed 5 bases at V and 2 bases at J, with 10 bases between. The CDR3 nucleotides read TGCAGTGCTCCTGATGAAACCTACGAGCAGTACTTC. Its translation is CSAPDETYEQYF.

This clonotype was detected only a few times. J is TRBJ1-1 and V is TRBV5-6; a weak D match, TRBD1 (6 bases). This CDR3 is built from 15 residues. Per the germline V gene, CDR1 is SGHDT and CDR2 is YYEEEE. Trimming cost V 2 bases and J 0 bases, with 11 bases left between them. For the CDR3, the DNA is TGTGCCAGCAGCTTCAAGGACAGAGTGAACACTGAAGCTTTCTTT. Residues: CASSFKDRVNTEAFF.

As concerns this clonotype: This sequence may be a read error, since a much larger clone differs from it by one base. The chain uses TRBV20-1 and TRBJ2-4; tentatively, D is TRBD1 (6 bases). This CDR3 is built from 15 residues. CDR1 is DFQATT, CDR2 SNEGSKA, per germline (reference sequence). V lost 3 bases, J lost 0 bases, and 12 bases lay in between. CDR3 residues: CSASLPGEAKNIQYF. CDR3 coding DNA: TGCAGTGCTAGTCTTCCAGGGGAAGCCAAAAACATTCAGTACTTC.

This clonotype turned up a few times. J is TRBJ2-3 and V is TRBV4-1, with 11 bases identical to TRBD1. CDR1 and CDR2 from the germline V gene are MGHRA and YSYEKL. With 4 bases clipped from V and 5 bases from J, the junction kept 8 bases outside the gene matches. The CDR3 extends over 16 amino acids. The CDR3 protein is CASSRAGQGAVDTQYF. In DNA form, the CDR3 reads TGCGCCAGCAGCCGGGCAGGACAGGGGGCTGTAGATACGCAGTATTTT.

The CDR3 DNA is TGTGCCAGCAGCCCCACCGGGGTCAGGGGGACCCAGTACTTC. This translates into CASSPTGVRGTQYF. The chain carries TRBV5-5 and TRBJ2-7, with a possible D match to TRBD1 (6 bases). The J call may be faulty, since TRBJ2-5 better matches the DNA end. Germline lookup yields CDR1 SGHKS and CDR2 YYEKEE (reference sequence). The CDR3 runs to 14 residues.

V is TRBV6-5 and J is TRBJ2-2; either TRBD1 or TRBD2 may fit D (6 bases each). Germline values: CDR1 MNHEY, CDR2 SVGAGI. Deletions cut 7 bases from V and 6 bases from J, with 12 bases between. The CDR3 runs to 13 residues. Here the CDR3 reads CASTNGGPGELFF. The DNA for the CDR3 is TGTGCCAGCACCAACGGGGGCCCCGGGGAGCTGTTTTTT.

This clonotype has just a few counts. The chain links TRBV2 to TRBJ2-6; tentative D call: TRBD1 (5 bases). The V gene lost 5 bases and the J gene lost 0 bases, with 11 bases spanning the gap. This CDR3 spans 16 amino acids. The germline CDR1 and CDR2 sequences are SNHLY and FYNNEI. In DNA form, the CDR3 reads TGTGCCAGCAGTTGGGGCCGCAGCTCTGGGGCCAACGTCCTGACTTTC. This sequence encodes CASSWGRSSGANVLTF.

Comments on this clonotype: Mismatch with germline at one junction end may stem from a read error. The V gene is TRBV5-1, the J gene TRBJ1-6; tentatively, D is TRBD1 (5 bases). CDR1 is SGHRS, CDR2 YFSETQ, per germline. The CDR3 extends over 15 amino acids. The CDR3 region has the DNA TGTGCCAGCAGCTTGGACGTGACAGCTAATTCACCCCTCCACTTT. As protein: CASSLDVTANSPLHF.

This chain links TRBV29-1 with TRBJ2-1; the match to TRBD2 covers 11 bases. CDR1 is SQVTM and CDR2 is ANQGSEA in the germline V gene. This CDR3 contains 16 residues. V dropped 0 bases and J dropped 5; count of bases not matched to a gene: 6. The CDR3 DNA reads TGCAGCGTTGAAGAAACTACTAGCGGGAGCGACAATGAGCAGTTCTTC. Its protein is CSVEETTSGSDNEQFF.

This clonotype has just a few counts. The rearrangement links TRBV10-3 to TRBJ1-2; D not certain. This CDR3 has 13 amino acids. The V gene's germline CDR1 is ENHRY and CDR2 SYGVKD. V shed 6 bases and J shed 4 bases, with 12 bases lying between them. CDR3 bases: TGTGCCATCAGGGTGGAGGGCTCCTATGGCTACACCTTC. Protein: CAIRVEGSYGYTF.

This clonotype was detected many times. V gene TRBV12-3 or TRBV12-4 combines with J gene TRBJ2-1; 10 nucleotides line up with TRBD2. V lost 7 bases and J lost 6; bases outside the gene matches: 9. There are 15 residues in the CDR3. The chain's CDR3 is CASTSGTSEFNEQFF. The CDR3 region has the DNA TGTGCCAGCACCTCCGGGACTAGCGAGTTCAATGAGCAGTTCTTC.

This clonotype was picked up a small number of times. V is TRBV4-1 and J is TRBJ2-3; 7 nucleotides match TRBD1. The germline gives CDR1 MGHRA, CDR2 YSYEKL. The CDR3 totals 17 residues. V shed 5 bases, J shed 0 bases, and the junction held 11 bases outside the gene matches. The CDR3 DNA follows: TGCGCCAGCAGCACCCGGACAGGTCCCACTAGCACAGATACGCAGTATTTT. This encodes CASSTRTGPTSTDTQYF.

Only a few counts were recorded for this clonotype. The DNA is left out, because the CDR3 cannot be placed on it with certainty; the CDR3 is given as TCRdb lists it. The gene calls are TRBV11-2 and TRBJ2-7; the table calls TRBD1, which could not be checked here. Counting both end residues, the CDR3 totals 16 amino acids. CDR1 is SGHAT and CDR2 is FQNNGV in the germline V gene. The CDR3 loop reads CASSFGPGASSYEQYF.

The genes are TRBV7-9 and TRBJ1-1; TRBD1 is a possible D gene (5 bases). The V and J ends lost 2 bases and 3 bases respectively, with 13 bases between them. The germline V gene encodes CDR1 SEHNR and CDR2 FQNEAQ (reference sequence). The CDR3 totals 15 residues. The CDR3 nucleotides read TGTGCCAGCAGCTTAAGGGGCACTCGGGACACTGAAGCTTTCTTT. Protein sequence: CASSLRGTRDTEAFF.

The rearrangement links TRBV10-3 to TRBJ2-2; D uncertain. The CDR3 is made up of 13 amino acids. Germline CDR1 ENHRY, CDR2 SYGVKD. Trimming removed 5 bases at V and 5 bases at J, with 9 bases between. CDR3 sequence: CAISTTETGELFF. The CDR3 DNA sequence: TGTGCCATCAGTACTACAGAAACCGGGGAGCTGTTTTTT.

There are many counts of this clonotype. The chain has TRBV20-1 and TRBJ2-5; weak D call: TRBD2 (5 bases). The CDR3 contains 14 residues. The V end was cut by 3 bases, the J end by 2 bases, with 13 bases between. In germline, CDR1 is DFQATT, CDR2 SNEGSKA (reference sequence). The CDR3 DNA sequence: TGCAGTGCTAGCACTAGTTTTTCGCAAGAGACCCAGTACTTC. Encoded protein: CSASTSFSQETQYF.

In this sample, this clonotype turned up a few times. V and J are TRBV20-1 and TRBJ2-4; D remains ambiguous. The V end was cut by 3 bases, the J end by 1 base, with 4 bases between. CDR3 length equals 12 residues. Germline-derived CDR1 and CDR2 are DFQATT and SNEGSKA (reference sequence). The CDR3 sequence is CSASPAKNIQYF. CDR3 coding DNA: TGCAGTGCTAGTCCCGCCAAAAACATTCAGTACTTC.

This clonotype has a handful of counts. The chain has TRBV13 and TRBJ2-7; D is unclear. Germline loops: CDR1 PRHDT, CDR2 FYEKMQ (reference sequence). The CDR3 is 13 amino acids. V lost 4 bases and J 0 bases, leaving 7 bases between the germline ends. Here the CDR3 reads CASSSHSSYEQYF. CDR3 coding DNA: TGTGCCAGCAGCTCGCACAGCTCCTACGAGCAGTACTTC. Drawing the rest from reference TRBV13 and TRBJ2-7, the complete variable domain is AAGVIQSPRHLIKEKRETATLKCYPIPRHDTVYWYQQGPGQDPQFLISFYEKMQSDKGSIPDRFSAQQFSDYHSELNMSSLELGDSALYFCASSSHSSYEQYFGPGTRLTVT.

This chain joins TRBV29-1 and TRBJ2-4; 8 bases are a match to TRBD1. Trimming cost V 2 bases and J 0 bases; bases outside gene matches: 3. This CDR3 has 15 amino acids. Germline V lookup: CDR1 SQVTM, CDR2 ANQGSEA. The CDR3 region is CSVENGQGAKNIQYF. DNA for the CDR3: TGCAGCGTTGAAAATGGACAGGGAGCCAAAAACATTCAGTACTTC.